These 21 T cell receptor beta chains originate from one sample sequenced in a study of blood T cell repertoires in COVID-19. Sequencing used immunoSEQ multiplex PCR; TCRdb keeps in-frame clones, though not all of them. In the table there are around 60,000 clones, 55% to 80% of which are singletons. The sequenced sample consisted of peripheral blood. All receptors come from a woman in her seventies with COVID-19, enrolled during active disease.

This chain connects TRBV6-1 to TRBJ1-2; D not certain. Trimming cost V 1 base and J 8 bases, with 14 bases left between them. The CDR3 is 14 residues long. Germline V gives CDR1 MNHNS, CDR2 SASEGT. The CDR3 sequence is CASSEVEGRHGYTF. The CDR3 DNA reads TGTGCCAGCAGTGAAGTCGAAGGGAGGCACGGCTACACCTTC.

This clone has only a few counts. The V and J genes are TRBV28 and TRBJ1-5; D is possibly TRBD1 (6 bases). Trimming removed 6 bases at V and 12 bases at J, with 18 bases between. This CDR3 contains 13 residues. CDR1 MDHEN and CDR2 SYDVKM come from the germline V gene. CDR3: CASRTPGAQGQHF. The CDR3 DNA reads TGTGCCAGCAGGACTCCAGGGGCGCAGGGCCAGCATTTT.

The chain recombines TRBV2 with TRBJ2-5, with a weak D call TRBD2 (5 bases). This CDR3 is built from 14 residues. Trimming cost V 5 bases and J 0 bases, with 10 bases left between them. Germline CDR1 SNHLY, CDR2 FYNNEI. CDR3 coding DNA: TGTGCCAGCAGTCCAACTAGGAACCAAGAGACCCAGTACTTC. This encodes CASSPTRNQETQYF.

The chain joins TRBV12-3 or TRBV12-4 to TRBJ2-3; TRBD2 is a possible D gene (6 bases). V lost 10 bases and J 2 bases, leaving 10 bases between the germline ends. This CDR3 region has 12 residues. CDR3 loop: CAIREATDTQYF. The CDR3 nucleotides read TGTGCCATCAGGGAGGCCACAGATACGCAGTATTTT.

CDR3 amino acids: CASSSFGGRSYEQYF. CDR3 in DNA: TGTGCCAGCAGTTCCTTCGGGGGGCGATCCTACGAGCAGTACTTC. J is TRBJ2-7 and V is TRBV6-5; TRBD2 might be the D (7 bases). The germline V gene has CDR1 MNHEY and CDR2 SVGAGI. V was trimmed by 4 bases and J by 1 base, leaving 14 bases between them. The CDR3 is 15 amino acids.

The V call is TRBV15, the J call TRBJ1-1; D gene unclear. The CDR3 runs 13 residues. Trimming left V 5 bases short and J 2 bases short, with 9 bases between. Germline loops: CDR1 LNHNV, CDR2 YYDKDF (reference sequence). The chain's CDR3 is CATSPGPNTEAFF. CDR3 bases: TGTGCCACCAGCCCCGGTCCAAACACTGAAGCTTTCTTT.

The V gene is TRBV7-9, the J gene TRBJ2-5, with 11 bases lining up with TRBD2. V lost 5 bases, J lost 0 bases, and 8 bases stayed unmatched. In germline, CDR1 is SEHNR, CDR2 FQNEAQ (reference sequence). The CDR3 consists of 17 residues. The CDR3 sequence is CASSTGLADLYQETQYF. The CDR3 DNA reads as TGTGCCAGCAGCACGGGACTAGCGGACCTCTACCAAGAGACCCAGTACTTC.

This chain joins TRBV27 and TRBJ2-1; 11 nucleotides align to TRBD2. With V trimmed by 1 base and J by 10 bases, 15 bases remained unmatched. The CDR3 length is 18 residues. Germline CDR1 reads MNHEY; CDR2 reads SMNVEV (reference sequence). CDR3: CASSLWPFSGRASKEQFF. The CDR3 DNA is TGTGCCAGCAGTTTATGGCCTTTTAGCGGGAGGGCCTCTAAGGAGCAGTTCTTC.

The V and J genes are TRBV7-9 and TRBJ2-5; 8 nucleotides match TRBD1. After removal of 5 bases from V and 4 bases from J, the junction contained 9 bases not matched to a gene. CDR1 is SEHNR and CDR2 is FQNEAQ in the germline V gene (reference sequence). The CDR3 is made up of 15 amino acids. Here the CDR3 DNA reads TGTGCCAGCAGCACCCCGGACAGGGACGGAGAGACCCAGTACTTC. Its protein is CASSTPDRDGETQYF. The full variable domain, completed using reference TRBV7-9 and TRBJ2-5, is DTGVSQNPRHKITKRGQNVTFRCDPISEHNRLYWYRQTLGQGPEFLTYFQNEAQLEKSRLLSDRFSAERPKGSFSTLEIQRTEQGDSAMYLCASSTPDRDGETQYFGPGTRLLVL.

The V and J genes are TRBV7-2 and TRBJ1-1; a weak D match, TRBD1 (5 bases). The CDR3 consists of 13 residues. The V end was cut by 8 bases, the J end by 0 bases, with 10 bases between. Germline V gives CDR1 SGHTA, CDR2 FQGNSA. Here the CDR3 DNA reads TGTGCCAGCCGTAGACAGCTGAACACTGAAGCTTTCTTT. This translates into CASRRQLNTEAFF.

This chain links TRBV5-1 with TRBJ2-3, with TRBD2 identical over 8 bases. The length of the CDR3 is 16 residues. V dropped 2 bases and J dropped 0; count of bases not matched to a gene: 5. The germline V gene encodes CDR1 SGHRS and CDR2 YFSETQ. CDR3 sequence reads: CASSLRGGPSTDTQYF. Here the CDR3 DNA reads TGCGCCAGCAGCTTACGGGGGGGCCCGAGCACAGATACGCAGTATTTT.

The rearrangement uses TRBV5-1 and TRBJ2-1; 9 bases agree with TRBD2. The germline V gene encodes CDR1 SGHRS and CDR2 YFSETQ. The CDR3 extends over 15 amino acids. V was clipped by 2 bases and J by 2 bases; unmatched bases: 2. The CDR3, as DNA: TGCGCCAGCAGCTTAGCTAGCGGGACCTACAATGAGCAGTTCTTC. Its translation: CASSLASGTYNEQFF.

This clone was seen a handful of times. This chain links TRBV28 with TRBJ2-7; 12 bases are shared with TRBD1. The CDR3 covers 18 residues. Germline values: CDR1 MDHEN, CDR2 SYDVKM. V trimming: 3 bases; J trimming: 3 bases; junction bases outside the gene matches: 12. The CDR3 spells CASSFGTGGGKSGYEQYV. The CDR3 DNA reads TGTGCCAGCAGTTTCGGGACAGGGGGCGGTAAAAGCGGCTACGAGCAGTACGTC.

The CDR3: CSAGQGDYGYTF. CDR3 bases: TGCAGCGCCGGACAGGGCGACTATGGCTACACCTTC. The genes are TRBV29-1 and TRBJ1-2, with 8 bases lining up with TRBD1. J lost 3 bases, V lost 7 bases, and 4 bases had no gene match. The CDR3 sequence is 12 residues long. Germline-derived CDR1 and CDR2 are SQVTM and ANQGSEA. Full variable domain (outside the CDR3, taken from reference TRBV29-1 and TRBJ1-2): SAVISQKPSRDICQRGTSLTIQCQVDSQVTMMFWYRQQPGQSLTLIATANQGSEATYESGFVIDKFPISRPNLTFSTLTVSNMSPEDSSIYLCSAGQGDYGYTFGSGTRLTVV.

This clone was seen a few times. V is TRBV11-1 and J is TRBJ2-3; 11 bases fit TRBD1. From germline, CDR1 is SGHAT and CDR2 FQDESV (reference sequence). V was clipped by 4 bases and J by 7 bases; unmatched bases: 4. The CDR3 length is 14 residues. The CDR3 spells CASSSGDRGNTQYF. The CDR3 DNA follows: TGTGCCAGCAGCTCCGGGGACAGGGGGAATACGCAGTATTTT.

The chain links TRBV20-1 to TRBJ2-1, with D unresolved. The CDR3 extends over 10 amino acids. The V end was cut by 6 bases, the J end by 9 bases, with 9 bases between. Germline CDR1 reads DFQATT; CDR2 reads SNEGSKA (reference sequence). This CDR3 reads CSAQSREQFF. The CDR3 nucleotides are TGCAGTGCCCAGTCACGTGAGCAGTTCTTC.

This rearrangement joins TRBV3-1 (or the pseudogene TRBV3-2) to TRBJ2-1; 14 positions match TRBD2. The CDR3 is 17 amino acids. Trimming removed 6 bases from V and 7 bases from J; junction bases left unmatched: 11. The germline V gene has CDR1 LGHDT and CDR2 YNNKEL (reference sequence). The CDR3 coding sequence is TGTGCCAGCAGTCACGAGAGGGGACTAGCGGGAGTAAATGAGCAGTTCTTC. Its translation is CASSHERGLAGVNEQFF.

This chain uses TRBV7-3 with TRBJ1-2; TRBD1 might be the D (5 bases). Germline V gives CDR1 SGHTA, CDR2 FQGTGA. Between the trimmed V and J ends, which lost 5 bases and 3 bases, there was a span of 10 bases. The CDR3 totals 13 residues. For the CDR3, the DNA is TGTGCCAGCAGCCAACCAGGGCACTATGGCTACACCTTC. Amino acid sequence: CASSQPGHYGYTF.

The gene calls are TRBV4-2 and TRBJ2-7; D remains unclear. V was pared by 1 base and J by 4 bases, with 5 bases between. In germline, CDR1 is LGHNA, CDR2 YNFKEQ. The CDR3 consists of 12 residues. The CDR3: CASSQAGYEQYF. Here the CDR3 DNA reads TGTGCCAGCAGCCAAGCGGGTTACGAGCAGTACTTC.

The chain employs TRBV28 and TRBJ2-3; D gene uncertain. CDR1 is MDHEN and CDR2 is SYDVKM in the germline V gene. Trimming shortened V by 4 bases and J by 2 bases, and 7 bases separated the two germline ends. The CDR3 covers 13 residues. The DNA of the CDR3 is TGTGCCAGCAGTTCTCCCCCCACAGATACGCAGTATTTT. Protein product: CASSSPPTDTQYF.

The chain uses TRBV7-3 and TRBJ2-3, with D possibly matching TRBD1 (6 bases). Germline values: CDR1 SGHTA, CDR2 FQGTGA. The CDR3 has 14 amino acids. Trimming left V 3 bases short and J 4 bases short, with 11 bases between. CDR3 nucleotides: TGTGCCAGCAGCTTTCAGGGGAGAGCAGATACGCAGTATTTT. It codes for CASSFQGRADTQYF. The full variable domain, its missing parts supplied by reference TRBV7-3 and TRBJ2-3, is GAGVSQTPSNKVTEKGKYVELRCDPISGHTALYWYRQSLGQGPEFLIYFQGTGAADDSGLPNDRFFAVRPEGSVSTLKIQRTERGDSAVYLCASSFQGRADTQYFGPGTRLTVL.